These 26 T cell receptor beta chains came from one sample sequenced in a study of beta chain features in type 1 diabetes. No antigen is known for these receptors. The sequenced template was cDNA made from the entire isolated RNA. The method was immunoSEQ multiplex PCR; TCRdb's version includes in-frame clones alone and lacks a portion of them. Of some 15,000 clones in the sample, approximately 68% were seen once. Study observations and caveats: People with Type 1 diabetes carried modestly yet significantly shorter TCRB CDR3s in all four CD4+ subsets.

The material sequenced was Tregs from blood. These receptor sequences come from a young man with type 1 diabetes.

This clone was seen only once. The rearrangement uses TRBV5-1 and TRBJ2-1, with TRBD2 matching 15 bases. The length of the CDR3 is 16 residues. Per the germline V gene, CDR1 is SGHRS and CDR2 is YFSETQ. V trimming: 4 bases; J trimming: 2 bases; junction bases outside the gene matches: 1. As DNA, the CDR3 is TGCGCCAGCAGCCGGACTAGCGGGGGGGCCTACAATGAGCAGTTCTTC. It translates to CASSRTSGGAYNEQFF.

V is TRBV6-6 and J is TRBJ2-7; possibly TRBD2 for D (6 bases). The CDR3 covers 14 residues. Germline-derived CDR1 and CDR2 are MNHNY and SVGAGI (reference sequence). Trimming left V 5 bases short and J 6 bases short, with 17 bases between. CDR3 sequence (DNA): TGTGCCAGCAGTCCCAAGACTAGTTTACGCGAGCAGTACTTC. Translating it yields CASSPKTSLREQYF.

The V call is TRBV5-1, the J call TRBJ2-1; TRBD1 matches at 8 bases. This CDR3 comprises 17 residues. Per germline, CDR1 SGHRS and CDR2 YFSETQ. J was trimmed by 0 bases and V by 4 bases; bases with no gene match: 9. CDR3 residues: CASSPGPTGGSYNEQFF. The CDR3, as DNA: TGCGCCAGCAGCCCCGGGCCTACAGGGGGCTCCTACAATGAGCAGTTCTTC.

The chain combines TRBV10-3 with TRBJ1-4; D call uncertain. The V and J ends lost 10 bases and 0 bases respectively, with 9 bases between them. In germline, CDR1 is ENHRY, CDR2 SYGVKD. This CDR3 contains 13 residues. In nucleotides, the CDR3 is TGTGCCACCGGAGGTGCAACTAATGAAAAACTGTTTTTT. Translating gives CATGGATNEKLFF.

The genes are TRBV7-9 and TRBJ2-3; 8 nucleotides line up with TRBD2. V shed 3 bases, J shed 4 bases, and the junction held 12 bases outside the gene matches. The CDR3 contains 17 residues. CDR1 is SEHNR, CDR2 FQNEAQ, per germline (reference sequence). For the CDR3, the DNA is TGTGCCAGCAGCTTGGTCGGTGGTAGCGGGGCTGCAGATACGCAGTATTTT. Translating it yields CASSLVGGSGAADTQYF.

CDR3: CASSIQVDVSTNEKLFF. As DNA, the CDR3 is TGTGCCAGTAGTATTCAGGTCGATGTTTCAACTAATGAAAAACTGTTTTTT. This chain links TRBV19 with TRBJ1-4; D not resolved. Germline values: CDR1 LNHDA, CDR2 SQIVND (reference sequence). The length of the CDR3 is 17 residues. Trimming pared 3 bases from V and 0 bases from J, leaving 14 bases between.

This clone was detected only once. The chain recombines TRBV19 with TRBJ2-3, with 11 nucleotides matching TRBD2. This CDR3 is 18 amino acids long. Germline V gene sequence: CDR1 LNHDA, CDR2 SQIVND (reference sequence). V was pared by 6 bases and J by 0 bases, with 11 bases of the junction left unmatched. CDR3 bases: TGTGCCAGTAGCTATACCGTCGGGACTAGCGGAAGCACAGATACGCAGTATTTT. It yields the protein CASSYTVGTSGSTDTQYF.

The chain is built from TRBV7-9 and TRBJ2-7, with 8 bases matching TRBD2. The CDR3 has 16 residues. Germline CDR1 SEHNR, CDR2 FQNEAQ (reference sequence). The junction had 5 bases not matched to a gene; V was cut back by 1 base and J by 0 bases. CDR3 amino acids: CASSLVITSGSYEQYF. Written as DNA, the CDR3 is TGTGCCAGCAGCTTAGTGATAACTAGCGGCTCCTACGAGCAGTACTTC.

V gene TRBV7-9 combines with J gene TRBJ2-7; 9 nucleotides line up with TRBD1. Germline values: CDR1 SEHNR, CDR2 FQNEAQ (reference sequence). With 6 bases clipped from V and 2 bases from J, the junction kept 8 bases outside the gene matches. The length of the CDR3 is 15 residues. CDR3 in amino acids: CASRTPGQGPYEQYF. The CDR3 region has the DNA TGTGCCAGCAGAACACCGGGACAGGGCCCCTACGAGCAGTACTTC.

The J gene is TRBJ2-5, the V gene TRBV6-1; a possible D gene is TRBD2 (5 bases). The CDR3 has 15 residues. Trimming took 5 bases from V and 5 from J, leaving 18 bases between them. The germline V gene has CDR1 MNHNS and CDR2 SASEGT. CDR3 nucleotide sequence: TGTGCCAGCAGTAATCGGGGAGCCCCGCGGGAGACCCAGTACTTC. It yields the protein CASSNRGAPRETQYF.

The chain links TRBV5-5 to TRBJ1-1; 7 nucleotides align to TRBD1. With 4 bases clipped from V and 8 bases from J, the junction kept 11 bases outside the gene matches. Germline CDR1 is SGHKS and CDR2 is YYEKEE (reference sequence). The CDR3 has 14 amino acids. This CDR3 reads CASSPETGSTEAFF. In DNA form, the CDR3 reads TGTGCCAGCAGCCCCGAGACAGGGTCTACCGAAGCTTTCTTT.

This chain joins TRBV11-2 and TRBJ2-7, with D uncertain. The V gene's germline CDR1 is SGHAT and CDR2 FQNNGV. The CDR3 sequence is 15 residues long. Trimming removed 0 bases at V and 4 bases at J, with 13 bases between. The CDR3 loop reads CASSLDHGSNYEQYF. CDR3 bases: TGTGCCAGCAGCTTAGATCATGGTAGCAATTACGAGCAGTACTTC.

The table lists this clone with a few counts. The gene calls are TRBV7-2 and TRBJ2-2; the match to TRBD2 covers 9 bases. This CDR3 has 16 amino acids. In germline, CDR1 is SGHTA, CDR2 FQGNSA. V was clipped by 5 bases and J by 6 bases; unmatched bases: 10. The DNA for the CDR3 is TGTGCCAGCAGCCCCTATAGGGCTAGCGGGGCCGGGGAGCTGTTTTTT. This encodes CASSPYRASGAGELFF.

The genes are TRBV5-1 and TRBJ2-5; 14 bases agree with TRBD2. The CDR3 length is 16 residues. Germline CDR1 SGHRS, CDR2 YFSETQ. J gave up 5 bases and V 4 bases, and 7 bases lay outside the gene matches. CDR3 sequence reads: CASSLGTSGSVETQYF. In DNA form, the CDR3 reads TGCGCCAGCAGCCTGGGGACTAGCGGGAGTGTGGAGACCCAGTACTTC. Looking up the rest from reference TRBV5-1 and TRBJ2-5 gives the full variable domain: KAGVTQTPRYLIKTRGQQVTLSCSPISGHRSVSWYQQTPGQGLQFLFEYFSETQRNKGNFPGRFSGRQFSNSRSEMNVSTLELGDSALYLCASSLGTSGSVETQYFGPGTRLLVL.

The J gene is TRBJ1-2, the V gene TRBV6-5; D perhaps matches TRBD1 (6 bases). The CDR3 contains 16 residues. In germline, CDR1 is MNHEY, CDR2 SVGAGI. V lost 0 bases and J 8 bases, leaving 19 bases between the germline ends. CDR3 sequence (DNA): TGTGCCAGCAGTTACTCGAGGGTGGGGGGGGCGTTCGGCTACACCTTC. Translation gives CASSYSRVGGAFGYTF.

The genes are TRBV10-3 and TRBJ1-1; TRBD1 aligns across 7 bases. The CDR3 has 17 residues. J was trimmed by 3 bases and V by 6 bases; bases with no gene match: 16. The germline CDR1 and CDR2 sequences are ENHRY and SYGVKD. In DNA, the CDR3 is TGTGCCATCAGCTCCTCGAGGGGATGGCAGGGGGACACTGAAGCTTTCTTT. Amino acids: CAISSSRGWQGDTEAFF.

The chain joins TRBV6-5 to TRBJ2-7; D is perhaps TRBD2 (5 bases). V lost 5 bases to trimming and J lost 3 bases, with 11 bases between them. This CDR3 comprises 13 residues. Germline V gene data show CDR1 as MNHEY and CDR2 as SVGAGI. The CDR3 reads CASSTGNRYEQYF. CDR3 DNA sequence: TGTGCCAGCAGTACCGGGAACCGCTACGAGCAGTACTTC.

J is TRBJ1-1 and V is TRBV6-6; no clear D gene. Deletions cut 2 bases from V and 5 bases from J, with 15 bases between. Germline CDR1 is MNHNY and CDR2 is SVGAGI (reference sequence). CDR3 size: 15 residues. Here the CDR3 DNA reads TGTGCCAGCAGTTACCTCGGGGTCGGAACGACTGAAGCTTTCTTT. Translated, it gives CASSYLGVGTTEAFF.

The J gene is TRBJ1-5, the V gene TRBV2, with 7 bases lining up with TRBD1. Germline V gene lookup returns CDR1 SNHLY and CDR2 FYNNEI. The CDR3 totals 15 residues. V dropped 7 bases and J dropped 5; count of bases not matched to a gene: 11. CDR3 amino acids: CASMRDSWAHQPQHF. The CDR3 DNA sequence: TGTGCCAGCATGCGGGACAGCTGGGCTCATCAGCCCCAGCATTTT. Supplemented by reference TRBV2 and TRBJ1-5, the full variable domain reads EPEVTQTPSHQVTQMGQEVILRCVPISNHLYFYWYRQILGQKVEFLVSFYNNEISEKSEIFDDQFSVERPDGSNFTLKIRSTKLEDSAMYFCASMRDSWAHQPQHFGDGTRLSIL.

The J gene is TRBJ2-1, the V gene TRBV6-5; the match to TRBD2 covers 10 bases. J was trimmed by 8 bases and V by 8 bases; bases with no gene match: 6. The CDR3 extends over 13 amino acids. Germline V gives CDR1 MNHEY, CDR2 SVGAGI. CDR3 residues: CASGAGGPYEQFF. DNA of the CDR3: TGTGCCAGCGGAGCGGGGGGGCCGTATGAGCAGTTCTTC.

This clone has just a few counts. The rearrangement joins TRBV6-6 to TRBJ1-2; no reliable D call. Germline CDR1 is MNHNY and CDR2 is SVGAGI (reference sequence). The CDR3 has 14 residues. Trimming cost V 2 bases and J 0 bases, with 7 bases left between them. The CDR3 DNA reads as TGTGCCAGCAGTTACGGGCAGGCTAACTATGGCTACACCTTC. Translating gives CASSYGQANYGYTF.

This clone was observed a handful of times. The chain joins TRBV7-2 to TRBJ2-3, with 11 bases matching TRBD2. The germline V gene has CDR1 SGHTA and CDR2 FQGNSA. The J segment lost 6 bases and the V segment lost 4 bases, leaving 3 bases of the junction unmatched. The CDR3 extends over 14 amino acids. CDR3 loop: CASSWGTSGDTQYF. CDR3 DNA: TGTGCCAGCAGCTGGGGGACTAGCGGCGATACGCAGTATTTT.

Turning to this clone: Relative to the germline gene, one junction end is altered; a read error may explain this. This rearrangement joins TRBV30 to TRBJ2-4; 8 positions match TRBD2. The CDR3 runs to 21 residues. Germline V gives CDR1 GTSNPN, CDR2 SVGIG (reference sequence). The CDR3 loop reads CAWSPKTGSGALLSANNIQYF. The CDR3 DNA reads as TGTGCCTGGAGTCCCAAAACGGGTAGCGGGGCCCTTCTTTCAGCCAACAACATTCAGTACTTC.

This clone appeared a few times. The chain uses TRBV5-1 and TRBJ2-7, with 10 bases lining up with TRBD1. With V trimmed by 3 bases and J by 2 bases, 2 bases remained unmatched. Germline loops: CDR1 SGHRS, CDR2 YFSETQ. The CDR3 consists of 14 residues. This CDR3 reads CASSSGTGAYEQYF. CDR3 DNA sequence: TGCGCCAGCAGCTCCGGGACAGGGGCCTACGAGCAGTACTTC. Full variable domain (missing parts from reference TRBV5-1 and TRBJ2-7): KAGVTQTPRYLIKTRGQQVTLSCSPISGHRSVSWYQQTPGQGLQFLFEYFSETQRNKGNFPGRFSGRQFSNSRSEMNVSTLELGDSALYLCASSSGTGAYEQYFGPGTRLTVT.

The J gene is TRBJ1-2, the V gene TRBV11-3, with D hard to call. Trimming removed 3 bases from V and 0 bases from J, with 14 bases in between. The CDR3 is made up of 16 amino acids. Germline V lookup: CDR1 SGHNT, CDR2 YENEEA. The CDR3 spells CASSLFGSGTNYGYTF. DNA for the CDR3: TGTGCCAGCAGCTTGTTTGGCTCCGGGACTAACTATGGCTACACCTTC.

The V and J genes are TRBV4-2 and TRBJ2-6; 7 nucleotides match TRBD1. The CDR3 is 18 amino acids. After removal of 4 bases from V and 1 base from J, the junction contained 10 bases not matched to a gene. Germline CDR1 LGHNA, CDR2 YNFKEQ. The CDR3 spells CASSRFGTVDSGANVLTF. The CDR3 DNA is TGTGCCAGCAGCCGCTTCGGGACAGTAGATTCTGGGGCCAACGTCCTGACTTTC.